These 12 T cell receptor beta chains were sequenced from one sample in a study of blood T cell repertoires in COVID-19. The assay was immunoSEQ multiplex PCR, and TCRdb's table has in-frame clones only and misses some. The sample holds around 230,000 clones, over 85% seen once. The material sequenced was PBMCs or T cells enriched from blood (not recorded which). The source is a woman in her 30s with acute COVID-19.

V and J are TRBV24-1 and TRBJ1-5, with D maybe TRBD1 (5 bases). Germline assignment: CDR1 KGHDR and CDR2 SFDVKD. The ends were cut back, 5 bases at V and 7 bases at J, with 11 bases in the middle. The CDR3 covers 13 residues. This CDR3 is CATSAKEGQPQHF. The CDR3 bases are TGTGCCACCAGTGCAAAGGAGGGGCAGCCCCAGCATTTT.

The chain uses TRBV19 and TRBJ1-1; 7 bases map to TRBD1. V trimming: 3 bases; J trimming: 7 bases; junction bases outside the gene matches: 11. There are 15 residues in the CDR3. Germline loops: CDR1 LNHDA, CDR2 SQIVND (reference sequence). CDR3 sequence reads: CASSIWAGGRDEAFF. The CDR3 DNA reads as TGTGCCAGTAGTATTTGGGCAGGGGGTCGTGATGAAGCTTTCTTT.

The CDR3 loop reads CASSLTSTNEKLFF. The DNA of the CDR3 is TGTGCCAGCAGCCTGACATCCACTAATGAAAAACTGTTTTTT. This chain uses TRBV7-9 with TRBJ1-4; D ambiguous. The CDR3 has 14 residues. V lost 5 bases and J 2 bases, leaving 9 bases between the germline ends. Per germline, CDR1 SEHNR and CDR2 FQNEAQ (reference sequence).

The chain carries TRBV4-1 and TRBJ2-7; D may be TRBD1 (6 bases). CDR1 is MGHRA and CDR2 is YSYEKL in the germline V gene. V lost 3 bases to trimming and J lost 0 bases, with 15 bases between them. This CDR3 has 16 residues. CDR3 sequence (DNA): TGCGCCAGCAGCCAGGATAGATTGGACAGCTCCTACGAGCAGTACTTC. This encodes CASSQDRLDSSYEQYF.

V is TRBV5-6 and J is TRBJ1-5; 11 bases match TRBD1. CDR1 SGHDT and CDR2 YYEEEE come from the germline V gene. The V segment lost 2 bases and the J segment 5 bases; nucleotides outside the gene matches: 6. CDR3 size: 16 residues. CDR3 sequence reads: CASSFGWGQGDQPQHF. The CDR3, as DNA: TGTGCCAGCAGCTTTGGATGGGGACAGGGGGATCAGCCCCAGCATTTT.

This chain's CDR3 is CASSRGPNQPQHF. The CDR3 nucleotides read TGTGCCAGCAGCAGGGGTCCTAATCAGCCCCAGCATTTT. V and J are TRBV7-9 and TRBJ1-5; D is possibly TRBD1 (5 bases). Germline V gene data show CDR1 as SEHNR and CDR2 as FQNEAQ (reference sequence). The V gene lost 5 bases and the J gene lost 4 bases, with 9 bases spanning the gap. The CDR3 has 13 amino acids.

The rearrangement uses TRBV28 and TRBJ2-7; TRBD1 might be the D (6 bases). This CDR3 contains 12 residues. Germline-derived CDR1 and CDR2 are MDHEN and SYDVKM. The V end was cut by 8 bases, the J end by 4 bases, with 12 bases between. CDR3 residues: CASRMRGYEQYF. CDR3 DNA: TGTGCCAGCCGAATGAGGGGGTACGAGCAGTACTTC.

The CDR3 loop reads CASSRQSLYGYTF. The CDR3 DNA reads as TGTGCCAGCAGCAGACAGAGCCTCTATGGCTACACCTTC. The genes are TRBV12-3 or TRBV12-4 and TRBJ1-2; D may be TRBD1 (5 bases). The CDR3 is 13 residues long. V was trimmed by 6 bases and J by 4 bases, leaving 12 bases between them.

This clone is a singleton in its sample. Here the CDR3 reads CATTGEQGQVSRETQYF. CDR3 bases: TGTGCCACCACCGGAGAACAGGGGCAAGTGTCCCGCGAGACCCAGTACTTC. The chain employs TRBV24-1 and TRBJ2-5; TRBD1 matches 7 bases. V dropped 8 bases and J dropped 5; count of bases not matched to a gene: 19. Looked up from germline, CDR1 is KGHDR and CDR2 is SFDVKD. The CDR3 is 17 residues long.

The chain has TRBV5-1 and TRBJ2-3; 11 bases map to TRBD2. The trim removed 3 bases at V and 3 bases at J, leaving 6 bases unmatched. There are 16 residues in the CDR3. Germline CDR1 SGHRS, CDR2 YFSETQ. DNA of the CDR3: TGCGCCAGCAGCTCCCTAGCGGGGGGTCCGACAGATACGCAGTATTTT. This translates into CASSSLAGGPTDTQYF. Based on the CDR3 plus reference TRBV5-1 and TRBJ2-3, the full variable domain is KAGVTQTPRYLIKTRGQQVTLSCSPISGHRSVSWYQQTPGQGLQFLFEYFSETQRNKGNFPGRFSGRQFSNSRSEMNVSTLELGDSALYLCASSSLAGGPTDTQYFGPGTRLTVL.

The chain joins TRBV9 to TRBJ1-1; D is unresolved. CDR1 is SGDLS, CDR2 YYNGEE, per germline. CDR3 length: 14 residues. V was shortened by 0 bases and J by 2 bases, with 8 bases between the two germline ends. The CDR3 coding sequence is TGTGCCAGCAGCGTAGTCCCGTTAAACACTGAAGCTTTCTTT. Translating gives CASSVVPLNTEAFF.

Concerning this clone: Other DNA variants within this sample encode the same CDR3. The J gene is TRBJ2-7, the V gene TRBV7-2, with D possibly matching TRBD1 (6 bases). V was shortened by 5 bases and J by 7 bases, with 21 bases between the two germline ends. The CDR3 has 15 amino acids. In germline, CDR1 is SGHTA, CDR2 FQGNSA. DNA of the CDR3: TGTGCCAGCAGCCTAAAAGGACAGCGGTCTGATGAGCAGTACTTC. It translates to CASSLKGQRSDEQYF.